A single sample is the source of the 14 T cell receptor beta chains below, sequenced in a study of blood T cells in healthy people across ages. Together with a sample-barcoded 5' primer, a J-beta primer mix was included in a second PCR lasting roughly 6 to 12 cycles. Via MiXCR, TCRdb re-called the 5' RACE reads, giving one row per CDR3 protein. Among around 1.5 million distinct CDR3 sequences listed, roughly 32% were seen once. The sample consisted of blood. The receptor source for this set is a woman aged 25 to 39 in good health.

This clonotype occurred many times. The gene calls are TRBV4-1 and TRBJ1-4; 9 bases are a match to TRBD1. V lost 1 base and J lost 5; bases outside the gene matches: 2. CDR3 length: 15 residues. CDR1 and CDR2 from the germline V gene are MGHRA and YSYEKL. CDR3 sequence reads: CASSQVGTGNEKLFF. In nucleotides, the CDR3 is TGCGCCAGCAGCCAAGTCGGGACAGGGAATGAAAAACTGTTTTTT.

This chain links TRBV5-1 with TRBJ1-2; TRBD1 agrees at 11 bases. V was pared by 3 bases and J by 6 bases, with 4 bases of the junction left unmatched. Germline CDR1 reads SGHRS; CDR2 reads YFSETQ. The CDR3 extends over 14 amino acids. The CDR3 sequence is CASSSGTGGDGYTF. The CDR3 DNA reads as TGCGCCAGCAGCTCCGGGACAGGGGGTGATGGCTACACCTTC.

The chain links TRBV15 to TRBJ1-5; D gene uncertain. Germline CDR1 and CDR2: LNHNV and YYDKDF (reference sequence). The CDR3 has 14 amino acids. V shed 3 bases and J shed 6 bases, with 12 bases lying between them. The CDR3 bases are TGTGCCACCAGCAGGGTCTCATCTGCTCAGCCCCAGCATTTT. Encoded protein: CATSRVSSAQPQHF.

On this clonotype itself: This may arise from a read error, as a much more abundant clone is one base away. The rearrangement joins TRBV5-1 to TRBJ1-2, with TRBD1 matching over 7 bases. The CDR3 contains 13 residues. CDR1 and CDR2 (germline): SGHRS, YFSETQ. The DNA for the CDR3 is TGCGTCAGCAGCTCACAGGGGCAGGATGGCTACACCTTC. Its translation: CVSSSQGQDGYTF.

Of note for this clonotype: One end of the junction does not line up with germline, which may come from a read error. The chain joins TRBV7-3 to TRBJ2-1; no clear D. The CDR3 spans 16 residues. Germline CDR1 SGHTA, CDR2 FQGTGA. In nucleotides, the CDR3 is TGTGCCAGCAGCCCCATTGTGGCGCTTGCCTACAATGAGCAGCTCTTC. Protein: CASSPIVALAYNEQLF.

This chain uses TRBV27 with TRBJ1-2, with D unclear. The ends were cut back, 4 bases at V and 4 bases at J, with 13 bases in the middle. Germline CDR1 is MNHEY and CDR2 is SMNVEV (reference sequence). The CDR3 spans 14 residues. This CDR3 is CASSSVREVYGYTF. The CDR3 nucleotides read TGTGCCAGCAGTTCGGTGAGGGAAGTCTATGGCTACACCTTC.

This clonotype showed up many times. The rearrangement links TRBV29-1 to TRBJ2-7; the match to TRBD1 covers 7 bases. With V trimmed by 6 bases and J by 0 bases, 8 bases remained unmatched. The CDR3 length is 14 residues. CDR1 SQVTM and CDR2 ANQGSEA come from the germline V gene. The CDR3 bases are TGCAGCGTCCGGACAGGTCTGGTCTCCTACGAGCAGTACTTC. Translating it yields CSVRTGLVSYEQYF.

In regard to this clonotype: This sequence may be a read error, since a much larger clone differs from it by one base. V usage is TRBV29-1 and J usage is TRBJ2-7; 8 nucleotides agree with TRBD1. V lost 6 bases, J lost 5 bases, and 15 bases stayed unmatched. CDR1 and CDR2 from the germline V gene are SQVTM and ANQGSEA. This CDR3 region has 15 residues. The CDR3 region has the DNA TGCAGCGTCCATCATTCGACAGGGGTTGGAGACGAGCAGTACTTC. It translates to CSVHHSTGVGDEQYF.

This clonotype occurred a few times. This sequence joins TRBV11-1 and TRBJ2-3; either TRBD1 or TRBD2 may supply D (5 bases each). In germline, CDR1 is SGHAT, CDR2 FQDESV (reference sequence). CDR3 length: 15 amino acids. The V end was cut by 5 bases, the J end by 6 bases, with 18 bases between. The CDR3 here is CASSRSRGYPDTQYF. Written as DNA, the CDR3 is TGTGCCAGCAGCCGAAGCCGGGGCTATCCTGATACGCAGTATTTT.

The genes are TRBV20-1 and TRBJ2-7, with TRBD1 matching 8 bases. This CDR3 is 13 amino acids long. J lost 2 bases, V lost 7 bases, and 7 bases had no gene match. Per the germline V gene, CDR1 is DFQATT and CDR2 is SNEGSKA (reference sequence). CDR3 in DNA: TGCAGTGTCGCGCAGGGGGCCGCCTACGAGCAGTACTTC. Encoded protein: CSVAQGAAYEQYF.

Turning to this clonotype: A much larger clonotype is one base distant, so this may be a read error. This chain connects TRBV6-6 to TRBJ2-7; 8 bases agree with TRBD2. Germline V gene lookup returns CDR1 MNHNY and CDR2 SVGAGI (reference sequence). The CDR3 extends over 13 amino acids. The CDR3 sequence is CASGGGASYKQYF. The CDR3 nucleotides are TGTGCCTCGGGAGGGGGTGCCTCCTACAAGCAGTACTTC.

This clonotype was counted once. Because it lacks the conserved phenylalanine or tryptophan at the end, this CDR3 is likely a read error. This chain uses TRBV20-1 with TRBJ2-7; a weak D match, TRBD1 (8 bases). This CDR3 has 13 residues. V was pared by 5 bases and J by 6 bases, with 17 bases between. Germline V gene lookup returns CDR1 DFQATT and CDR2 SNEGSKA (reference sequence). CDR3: CSARGQGGGEQYL. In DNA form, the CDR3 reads TGCAGTGCTCGCGGACAGGGAGGGGGCGAGCAGTACTTA.

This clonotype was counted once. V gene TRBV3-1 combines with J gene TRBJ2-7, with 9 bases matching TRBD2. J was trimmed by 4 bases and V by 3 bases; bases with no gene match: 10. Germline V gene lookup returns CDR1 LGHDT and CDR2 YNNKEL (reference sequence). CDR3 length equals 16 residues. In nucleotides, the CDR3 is TGTGCCAGCAGCCATCTTCCGACTAGCGGAGGATACGAGCAGTACTTC. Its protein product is CASSHLPTSGGYEQYF.

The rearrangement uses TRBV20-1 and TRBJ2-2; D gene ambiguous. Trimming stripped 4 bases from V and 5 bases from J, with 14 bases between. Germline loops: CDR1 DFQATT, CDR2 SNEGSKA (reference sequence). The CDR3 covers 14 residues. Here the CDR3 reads CSANGARSTGELFF. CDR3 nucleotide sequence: TGCAGTGCTAATGGAGCGAGGAGTACCGGGGAGCTGTTTTTT.